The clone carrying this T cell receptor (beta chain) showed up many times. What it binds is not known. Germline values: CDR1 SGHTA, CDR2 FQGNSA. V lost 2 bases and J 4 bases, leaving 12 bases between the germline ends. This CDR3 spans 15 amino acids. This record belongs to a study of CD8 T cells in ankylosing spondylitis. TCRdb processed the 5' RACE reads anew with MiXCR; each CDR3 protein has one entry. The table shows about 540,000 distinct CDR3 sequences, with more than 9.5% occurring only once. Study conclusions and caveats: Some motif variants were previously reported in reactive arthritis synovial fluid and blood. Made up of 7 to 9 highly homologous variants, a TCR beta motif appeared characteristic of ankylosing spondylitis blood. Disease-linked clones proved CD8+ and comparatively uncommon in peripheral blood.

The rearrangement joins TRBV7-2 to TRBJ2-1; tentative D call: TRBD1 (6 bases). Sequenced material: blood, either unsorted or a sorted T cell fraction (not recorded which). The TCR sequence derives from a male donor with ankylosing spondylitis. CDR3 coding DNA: TGTGCCAGCAGCTTACAACAGGGTAATTACAATGAGCAGTTCTTC. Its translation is CASSLQQGNYNEQFF.